The entry below gives a single T cell receptor beta chain sequence along with its context. Its antigen remains unknown. In germline, CDR1 is KGHSH, CDR2 LQKENI. The CDR3 spans 15 residues. V was cut by 3 bases and J by 5 bases, with 16 bases left in between. The data belong to a study of shared clonotypes between healthy human individuals. Overall study context: Per-donor plates numbered three CD4 naive, three CD4 memory, two CD8 naive and one CD8 memory. Study-wide results and limits: Rarefaction showed sorted-subset sequencing was incomplete despite large depth.

TCRdb's table, derived via immunoSEQ multiplex PCR, lists solely in-frame clones and lacks some. The table has approximately 2,000,000 clones, around 93% seen once; the top ten hold 0.3% to 0.45%. The TCR was taken from a man aged 18-30 years in good health. Some clones in this sample may be carry-over from other donors' samples. The sample was naive CD4+ T cells from PBMCs. Subset of the sample: CD45RA+ positively selected. This chain links TRBV18 with TRBJ2-5; D is perhaps TRBD2 (7 bases). Written as DNA, the CDR3 is TGTGCCAGCTCACCCCGCCCGGGGGGCGAGGAGACCCAGTACTTC. Its protein product is CASSPRPGGEETQYF.